This T cell receptor (beta chain) was obtained from a study of CD8 T cells in Susac syndrome (dated 2019 in TCRdb). With regard to the full study: Whether CD8+ T cell activation and differentiation in Susac syndrome was antigen driven was tested using repertoire sequencing. What the research found in general, with its limitations: The study acknowledged that relatively few individuals were included in the TCR sequencing and HLA analysis.

This clonotype was seen a single time. Its antigen specificity is not known. No base qualities exist here, and no much larger clone lies one base off it. Single-read evidence is weak. Peripheral blood CD8+ and CD4+ T cells from healthy donors, Susac syndrome patients and multiple sclerosis patients were profiled using high-throughput TCR beta sequencing. The healthy donors served as controls matched for age and sex. CD8+ TEMRA cells were enriched by FACS, while bulk CD8+ and CD4+ T cells were purified by magnetic negative isolation. Blood was collected in EDTA tubes and processed within 24 hours, with PBMCs isolated through density gradient centrifugation. PBMCs intended for TCR sequencing were cryopreserved in liquid nitrogen and were subsequently thawed in a 37 degrees C water bath. Purity of sorted or isolated CD4+, CD8+ and CD8+ TEMRA cells was at least 90%. RNA was extracted using the RNeasy kit, and about 0.5 to 1 ug of the RNA was reverse transcribed with random hexamers. The immunoSEQ multiplex PCR assay, which covers 54 Vbeta and 13 Jbeta segments, was used to amplify TCR beta CDR3 regions. PCR amplification bias was corrected by using a synthetic template baseline for primer optimization and computational correction. Regarding the original processing steps: Reads were annotated to V, D and J genes according to IMGT and were analyzed with immunoSEQ Analyzer, with only productive sequences retained. To calculate clonality, Shannon entropy was normalized by log2 of the number of productive unique sequences and then subtracted from one. For each patient and control, public and private clones were evaluated among the 100 most prevalent clones. Susac-specific clones were defined as absent from healthy and MS cohorts, 850 to 1,300 published viral clones and other ImmuneACCESS disease sequences. TCRdb redid the processing of the public reads, applying fastp at Q25 and MiXCR, and retained in-frame beta chains. Each CDR3 protein gets just one entry, which takes the most common genes and DNA from the rows behind it. The V and J calls were determined by TCRdb, not by the authors. The sample includes more than 85,000 distinct CDR3 sequences, with less than 97% observed a single time. The ten largest clones represent just over 0.095% of the sample.

V and J are trimmed by 4 bases and 2 bases, and the gene matches miss 6 bases of the junction. The CDR3, cysteine through phenylalanine, is 14 amino acids long. CDR3 DNA is the only sequence kept; it has 42 bases, read in frame from the first base. CDR1 is given as SQVTM and CDR2 as ANQGSEA, both from the germline V gene. The sequence links TRBV29-1 to TRBJ2-7; a stretch of 9 junction bases matches TRBD1. The sequencing input was CD4+ T cells from PBMCs. This receptor was obtained from a human donor in good health. The DNA sequence follows: TGCAGCGTTGGGTGGGGACAGGGAACCTACGAGCAGTACTTC. The encoded protein is CSVGWGQGTYEQYF.